The 26 T cell receptor beta chains listed next were all sequenced from one sample in a study of human T cells and chemical hapten exposure. The time point is: patch test 1, 2 weeks after DPC sensitization. The treatment denotes: therapeutic diphenylcyclopropenone sensitization with weekly scalp DPC. TCRdb analysed the RACE reads with MiXCR anew, one entry per CDR3 protein. The sample records tens of thousands of distinct CDR3 sequences, 9.8% being singletons. The starting material was whole blood, obtained in connection with sensitization to the hapten diphenylcyclopropenone (DPC). These receptors were collected from a woman between 35 and 50 years old with alopecia areata. Some clones in this sample may be carry-over from other donors' samples.

This clonotype appeared many times. The J gene is TRBJ1-5, the V gene TRBV5-5; D uncertain. V lost 0 bases to trimming and J lost 3 bases, with 10 bases between them. This CDR3 is built from 15 residues. Germline loops: CDR1 SGHKS, CDR2 YYEKEE (reference sequence). The DNA of the CDR3 is TGTGCCAGCAGCTTGGAGGGCGGGAACAATCAGCCCCAGCATTTT. Amino acids: CASSLEGGNNQPQHF. Filled out from reference TRBV5-5 and TRBJ1-5, the complete variable domain reads DAGVTQSPTHLIKTRGQQVTLRCSPISGHKSVSWYQQVLGQGPQFIFQYYEKEERGRGNFPDRFSARQFPNYSSELNVNALLLGDSALYLCASSLEGGNNQPQHFGDGTRLSIL.

This chain's CDR3 is CASSSGRQQETQYF. The CDR3 region has the DNA TGTGCCAGCAGTTCGGGACGGCAACAAGAGACCCAGTACTTC. The genes are TRBV27 and TRBJ2-5, with D perhaps assigned TRBD1 or TRBD2 (5 bases each). Germline lookup yields CDR1 MNHEY and CDR2 SMNVEV (reference sequence). With 4 bases removed from V and 2 bases from J, the gap between germline ends came to 11 bases. The CDR3 length is 14 residues.

The V and J genes are TRBV19 and TRBJ1-5, with TRBD1 as a possible D gene (6 bases). V dropped 6 bases and J dropped 4 bases, with 16 bases sitting between them. The CDR3 spans 15 residues. Germline V lookup: CDR1 LNHDA, CDR2 SQIVND (reference sequence). CDR3: CASSQSGGLNQPQHF. The CDR3 nucleotides read TGTGCCAGTAGCCAAAGTGGGGGGCTTAATCAGCCCCAGCATTTT.

This clonotype was counted at least ten times. This chain uses TRBV7-9 with TRBJ1-5; D gene ambiguous. The V end lost 0 bases, the J end lost 8 bases, and 11 bases lay between the germline ends. CDR3 length equals 14 residues. The germline gives CDR1 SEHNR, CDR2 FQNEAQ (reference sequence). The CDR3 sequence: CASSLAGGPEPQHF. The CDR3 nucleotides read TGTGCCAGCAGCTTAGCTGGCGGACCCGAGCCCCAGCATTTT.

This clonotype was counted many times. The chain combines TRBV12-3 or TRBV12-4 with TRBJ1-3; TRBD1 agrees at 7 bases. The junction had 7 bases not matched to a gene; V was cut back by 1 base and J by 4 bases. CDR3 length equals 16 residues. CDR3 protein: CASSLEARGFGNTIYF. The CDR3, as DNA: TGTGCCAGCAGTTTAGAGGCCAGGGGGTTCGGAAACACCATATATTTT.

At least ten counts were recorded for this clonotype. The chain carries TRBV28 and TRBJ2-1; D gene ambiguous. Germline V gene lookup returns CDR1 MDHEN and CDR2 SYDVKM. Trimming left V 5 bases short and J 6 bases short, with 5 bases between. The CDR3 spans 11 residues. This chain's CDR3 is CASSVPNEQFF. The CDR3 nucleotides are TGTGCCAGCAGTGTCCCCAATGAGCAGTTCTTC.

This clonotype has ten or more counts. The chain carries TRBV24-1 and TRBJ2-1; D is uncertain. The germline CDR1 and CDR2 sequences are KGHDR and SFDVKD. CDR3 length equals 15 residues. The V gene lost 6 bases and the J gene lost 5 bases, with 16 bases spanning the gap. The CDR3 loop reads CATSHRLDDHNEQFF. The CDR3 coding sequence is TGTGCCACCAGTCATAGGCTAGATGATCACAATGAGCAGTTCTTC.

The chain carries TRBV7-2 and TRBJ2-1; 10 bases match TRBD2. Trimming removed 5 bases from V and 0 bases from J; junction bases left unmatched: 13. This CDR3 has 19 amino acids. The germline V gene encodes CDR1 SGHTA and CDR2 FQGNSA. CDR3 DNA sequence: TGTGCCAGCAGCCCTACCGGGACTAGCGCCTCGCTCTCCTACAATGAGCAGTTCTTC. It yields the protein CASSPTGTSASLSYNEQFF.

In its sample, this clonotype was seen a few times. This CDR3 reads CASSRHMDRGYEQYF. The CDR3 nucleotides are TGTGCCAGCAGTCGCCATATGGACAGGGGCTACGAGCAGTACTTC. The V and J genes are TRBV12-3 or TRBV12-4 and TRBJ2-7; the match to TRBD1 covers 9 bases. CDR3 length: 15 amino acids. V lost 5 bases and J lost 3; bases outside the gene matches: 8.

This clonotype was seen ten or more times. The chain uses TRBV6-2 or TRBV6-3 and TRBJ2-4, with D possibly being TRBD1 or TRBD2 (5 bases each). CDR3 length: 15 amino acids. The V gene lost 2 bases and the J gene lost 7 bases, with 15 bases spanning the gap. Germline V lookup: CDR1 MNHEY, CDR2 SVGEGT. The CDR3 protein is CASSYGAGRGNIQYF. CDR3 bases: TGTGCCAGCAGTTACGGGGCAGGGAGAGGGAACATTCAGTACTTC.

The rearrangement uses TRBV7-9 and TRBJ2-3; the D gene is possibly TRBD1 (6 bases). Per the germline V gene, CDR1 is SEHNR and CDR2 is FQNEAQ (reference sequence). Trimming pared 2 bases from V and 6 bases from J, leaving 9 bases between. The CDR3 loop spans 13 amino acids. In DNA, the CDR3 is TGTGCCAGCAGCTTAAACAGGGATGATACGCAGTATTTT. This translates into CASSLNRDDTQYF.

This clonotype was seen at least ten times. The rearrangement joins TRBV28 to TRBJ1-2; possibly TRBD1 for D (5 bases). Per germline, CDR1 MDHEN and CDR2 SYDVKM. V gave up 2 bases and J gave up 10 bases, with 11 bases separating them. The CDR3 totals 12 residues. The CDR3 protein is CASSLGQGVYTF. The CDR3 coding sequence is TGTGCCAGCAGTTTAGGCCAGGGAGTCTACACCTTC.

There are many counts of this clonotype. The chain recombines TRBV7-2 with TRBJ2-6; 7 positions match TRBD1. Germline V gene lookup returns CDR1 SGHTA and CDR2 FQGNSA. The CDR3 covers 17 residues. Trimming removed 1 base from V and 0 bases from J; junction bases left unmatched: 3. CDR3 bases: TGTGCCAGCAGCTTAGTAGCAGGGGGCTCTGGGGCCAACGTCCTGACTTTC. Its translation is CASSLVAGGSGANVLTF.

At least ten counts were recorded for this clonotype. The chain uses TRBV14 and TRBJ2-5, with TRBD2 matching over 11 bases. V shed 0 bases and J 5 bases; nucleotides not matched to a gene: 14. CDR1 SGHDN and CDR2 FVKESK come from the germline V gene. This CDR3 is built from 19 residues. The DNA of the CDR3 is TGTGCCAGCAGCCAAGATTTGTTGGCTAGCGGGGGGATCCGGGAGACCCAGTACTTC. This translates into CASSQDLLASGGIRETQYF.

This clonotype has a count of ten or more. The chain combines TRBV6-2 or TRBV6-3 with TRBJ1-5; 7 bases map to TRBD1. The trim removed 6 bases at V and 2 bases at J, leaving 16 bases unmatched. This CDR3 is 18 amino acids long. Germline V CDR1 and CDR2: MNHEY, SVGEGT. CDR3 in amino acids: CASSSRGQLNVGNQPQHF. In DNA form, the CDR3 reads TGTGCCAGCAGCTCCAGGGGACAGCTTAATGTTGGCAATCAGCCCCAGCATTTT.

This clonotype came up many times. V is TRBV7-9 and J is TRBJ1-6, with D possibly matching TRBD1 (6 bases). CDR3 length equals 16 residues. Trimming cost V 7 bases and J 7 bases, with 20 bases left between them. CDR1 is SEHNR and CDR2 is FQNEAQ in the germline V gene (reference sequence). The CDR3 nucleotides read TGTGCCAGCAAAGCGGACAGCGAGGCGTGGAATTCACCCCTCCACTTT. It is translated as CASKADSEAWNSPLHF.

This clonotype was observed many times. The CDR3 sequence: CASSSPAILAKNIQYF. The CDR3 coding sequence is TGTGCCAGCAGCTCCCCAGCAATCCTAGCCAAAAACATTCAGTACTTC. The J gene is TRBJ2-4, the V gene TRBV7-2; D unclear. This CDR3 is built from 16 residues. V lost 4 bases and J 0 bases, leaving 13 bases between the germline ends. From germline, CDR1 is SGHTA and CDR2 FQGNSA. Full variable domain (outside the CDR3, taken from reference TRBV7-2 and TRBJ2-4): GAGVSQSPSNKVTEKGKDVELRCDPISGHTALYWYRQSLGQGLEFLIYFQGNSAPDKSGLPSDRFSAERTGGSVSTLTIQRTQQEDSAVYLCASSSPAILAKNIQYFGAGTRLSVL.

This clonotype occurred many times. The chain joins TRBV10-3 to TRBJ1-4; a possible D gene is TRBD1 (6 bases). This CDR3 has 15 amino acids. From germline, CDR1 is ENHRY and CDR2 SYGVKD. V was cut by 5 bases and J by 8 bases, with 18 bases left in between. As DNA, the CDR3 is TGTGCCATCAGTCAATCGAACAGGGCCAAAGAAAAACTGTTTTTT. Amino acids: CAISQSNRAKEKLFF.

The chain links TRBV6-6 to TRBJ1-1; the D is unclear. V was clipped by 2 bases and J by 4 bases, with 14 bases between them. The CDR3 has 15 residues. Germline CDR1 MNHNY, CDR2 SVGAGI (reference sequence). The CDR3 protein is CASSYLGGLGTEAFF. CDR3 coding DNA: TGTGCCAGCAGTTACCTGGGAGGGTTGGGCACTGAAGCTTTCTTT.

This clonotype was found many times. The V gene is TRBV6-2 or TRBV6-3, the J gene TRBJ1-1; 8 bases fit TRBD1. Germline-derived CDR1 and CDR2 are MNHEY and SVGEGT. This CDR3 region has 15 residues. The J segment lost 0 bases and the V segment lost 2 bases, leaving 2 bases of the junction unmatched. This CDR3 reads CASSYPQGVNTEAFF. For the CDR3, the DNA is TGTGCCAGCAGTTACCCACAGGGGGTGAACACTGAAGCTTTCTTT.

A note on this clonotype: A much larger clonotype is one base distant, so this may be a read error. This sequence joins TRBV2 and TRBJ1-3; D not certain. Germline V gene sequence: CDR1 SNHLY, CDR2 FYNNEI. This CDR3 has 13 amino acids. V shed 5 bases and J shed 0 bases, with 5 bases lying between them. Here the CDR3 DNA reads TGTGCCAGCAGTAAGGTCTCTGGAAACACCATATATTTT. Residues: CASSKVSGNTIYF. The full variable domain, its missing parts supplied by reference TRBV2 and TRBJ1-3, is EPEVTQTPSHQVTQMGQEVILRCVPISNHLYFYWYRQILGQKVEFLVSFYNNEISEKSEIFDDQFSVERPDGSNFTLKIRSTKLEDSAMYFCASSKVSGNTIYFGEGSWLTVV.

The J gene is TRBJ1-1, the V gene TRBV18; D is perhaps TRBD1 (5 bases). CDR1 is KGHSH, CDR2 LQKENI, per germline. V lost 6 bases and J lost 0, with 17 bases in between. The CDR3 has 16 residues. CDR3 sequence reads: CASSPVKGLMNTEAFF. Here the CDR3 DNA reads TGTGCCAGCTCCCCGGTTAAGGGACTTATGAACACTGAAGCTTTCTTT.

The rearrangement uses TRBV6-2 or TRBV6-3 and TRBJ1-1, with D hard to call. Trimming shortened V by 4 bases and J by 4 bases, and 13 bases separated the two germline ends. Germline assignment: CDR1 MNHEY and CDR2 SVGEGT. The CDR3 is 14 residues long. The CDR3 loop reads CASSSHSPTTEAFF. CDR3 bases: TGTGCCAGCAGTTCCCACAGTCCGACCACTGAAGCTTTCTTT.

The sample holds many counts of this clonotype. This rearrangement joins TRBV6-2 or TRBV6-3 to TRBJ2-2, with D possibly matching TRBD2 (5 bases). Germline loops: CDR1 MNHEY, CDR2 SVGEGT. V lost 6 bases, J lost 6 bases, and 11 bases lay in between. There are 13 residues in the CDR3. The CDR3 protein is CASSLSEAGELFF. DNA for the CDR3: TGTGCCAGCAGCCTTAGCGAGGCCGGGGAGCTGTTTTTT.

This clonotype was counted at least ten times. The chain links TRBV7-2 to TRBJ2-3, with 8 bases identical to TRBD2. V lost 10 bases to trimming and J lost 4 bases; unmatched junction nucleotides: 13. The germline CDR1 and CDR2 sequences are SGHTA and FQGNSA. The CDR3 length is 15 residues. The DNA of the CDR3 is TGTGCCACCTCGGGGACTAGGGGTTCCCCAGATACGCAGTATTTT. It specifies CATSGTRGSPDTQYF.

This clonotype appeared many times. This chain uses TRBV5-6 with TRBJ1-5, with D unresolved. Germline V gene lookup returns CDR1 SGHDT and CDR2 YYEEEE. The CDR3 spans 15 residues. Trimming shortened V by 3 bases and J by 2 bases, and 12 bases separated the two germline ends. The CDR3 spells CASSSMGYGNQPQHF. In DNA, the CDR3 is TGTGCCAGCAGCTCGATGGGATATGGCAATCAGCCCCAGCATTTT.